Listed below are T cell receptor beta chains from one sample, sequenced in a study of control samples from healthy donors and cancer patients. TCRdb's table, derived via immunoSEQ multiplex PCR, lists solely in-frame clones and lacks some. The sample includes about 220,000 clones, 90% to 95% of them seen just once. The sample was blood. The receptors come from a man aged 50 or older in good health. CDR3s include the opening cysteine and the closing phenylalanine or tryptophan. A D gene is named only where the DNA matches it firmly. Clone size is not always given. Where it is, it says once, few, many or a class for expanded clones.

>TRBV11-2|TRBJ2-2|-|-
TGTGCCAGCAGCTTGACCGGGGAGCTGTTTTTT
CASSLTGELFF
>TRBV9|TRBJ2-1|-|-
TGTGCCAGCAGCCCCACCAGGGTCCTCGGGAGCTCCTACAATGAGCAGTTCTTC
CASSPTRVLGSSYNEQFF
>TRBV5-1|TRBJ2-5|-|-
TGCGCCAGCAGCTTGGATAACTGGATGGAGGCCCAGTACTTC
CASSLDNWMEAQYF
>TRBV4-1|TRBJ1-2|TRBD1|-
TGCGCCAGCAGCCAAGGGGAAAGACAGGGGTATGGCTACACCTTC
CASSQGERQGYGYTF
>TRBV7-8|TRBJ2-1|TRBD1|few
TGTGCCAGCAGCTCCGGACAGGCCAGGTTCTTC
CASSSGQARFF
>TRBV7-9|TRBJ1-5|-|-
TGTGCCAGCAGCTTAGGGGGCTCGGATCAGCCCCAGCATTTT
CASSLGGSDQPQHF
>TRBV19|TRBJ1-1|TRBD1|once
TGTGCCAGTAGTATCCTGGGACAGGGGGCGAAGGACTCCTGGGCTTTCTTT
CASSILGQGAKDSWAFF
>TRBV5-4|TRBJ1-2|TRBD1|-
TGTGCCAGCAGCTCCTCGATGGGACAGGGCGGATATGGCTACACCTTC
CASSSSMGQGGYGYTF
>TRBV28|TRBJ1-3|-|-
TGTGCCAGCAGTTTAGTACAGGGCGGAAACACCATATATTTT
CASSLVQGGNTIYF
>TRBV27|TRBJ2-2|-|-
TGTGCCGCGAACACCGGGGAGCTGTTTTTT
CAANTGELFF
>TRBV9|TRBJ1-2|-|-
TGTGCCAGCAGCCCTCCCCTTGGGGACACTGGCTACACCTTC
CASSPPLGDTGYTF
>TRBV24-1|TRBJ1-1|-|once
TGTGCCACCAGTGATCCAGGGAGCACTGAAGCTTTCTTT
CATSDPGSTEAFF
>TRBV5-1|TRBJ1-6|-|-
TGCGCCAGCAGCTTGGAAGGGTCACCCCTCCACTTT
CASSLEGSPLHF
>TRBV5-1|TRBJ2-6|-|-
TGCGCCAGCAGCGGCTTGGGGGCCAACGTCCTGACTTTC
CASSGLGANVLTF
>TRBV4-1|TRBJ2-5|TRBD1|once
TGCGCCAGCAGCAAGGGACAGCCATCAGGCGGGGAGACCCAGTACTTC
CASSKGQPSGGETQYF
>TRBV5-5|TRBJ2-7|-|-
TGTGCCAGCAGCTCGTTAGCGGGACAGCTAGCCGAGCAGTACTTC
CASSSLAGQLAEQYF
>TRBV12-3/TRBV12-4|TRBJ1-5|-|-
TGTGCCAGCAGTTTAGCTTGGAATCGGCCCCAGCATTTT
CASSLAWNRPQHF
>TRBV13|TRBJ2-5|-|-
TGTGCCAGCAGCTCCTCCCGGACAGTCCAAGAGACCCAGTACTTC
CASSSSRTVQETQYF
>TRBV5-6|TRBJ2-5|-|-
TGTGCCAGCAGCTCTCGGACTTTGACAGAGACCCAGTACTTC
CASSSRTLTETQYF
>TRBV9|TRBJ2-3|-|-
TGTGCCAGCAGCTCGGCGGGCGGCGGGGCCGCAGATACGCAGTATTTT
CASSSAGGGAADTQYF
>TRBV6-5|TRBJ1-1|-|-
TGTGCCAGCAGTTACTCCATCGGACAGATCGCTGAAGCTTTCTTT
CASSYSIGQIAEAFF
>TRBV15|TRBJ2-1|-|-
TGTGCCACCAGCAGCTGGGGCGGCGAGCAGTTCTTC
CATSSWGGEQFF